Following are 13 T cell receptor beta chains from one sample sequenced in a study of CD8 T cells in ankylosing spondylitis. Whole-study findings and limits: Roughly 8 highly homologous variants formed a TCR beta motif that appeared characteristic of ankylosing spondylitis blood.

TCRdb called the 5' RACE reads again in MiXCR, with one record for every CDR3 protein. The table has around 540,000 distinct CDR3 sequences, about an eighth seen once. No antigens are known for them. The sequenced material came from blood, either unsorted or a sorted T cell fraction (not recorded which). All receptors come from a male donor with ankylosing spondylitis.

This clonotype appeared a few times. The gene calls are TRBV2 and TRBJ2-1; D is unclear. The CDR3 totals 14 residues. Per germline, CDR1 SNHLY and CDR2 FYNNEI. V dropped 3 bases and J dropped 0 bases, with 6 bases sitting between them. CDR3 nucleotides: TGTGCCAGCAGTGACCAGACCTCCTACAATGAGCAGTTCTTC. Translating gives CASSDQTSYNEQFF.

This clonotype was picked up a small number of times. V usage is TRBV7-9 and J usage is TRBJ2-1; 9 nucleotides agree with TRBD1. The germline V gene has CDR1 SEHNR and CDR2 FQNEAQ (reference sequence). This CDR3 contains 17 residues. Germline trimming cut 1 base from V and 7 bases from J; bases unmatched to any gene: 11. As DNA, the CDR3 is TGTGCCAGCAGCTTAGACCCGGGACAGGGAATGGGTAATGAGCAGTTCTTC. Its translation: CASSLDPGQGMGNEQFF.

This sequence joins TRBV2 and TRBJ2-1, with 7 bases lining up with TRBD2. This CDR3 region has 13 residues. V was pared by 6 bases and J by 9 bases, with 8 bases of the junction left unmatched. CDR1 is SNHLY, CDR2 FYNNEI, per germline. The DNA of the CDR3 is TGTGCCAGCAGGATTACTAGCGTCGGTGAGCAGTTCTTC. It encodes CASRITSVGEQFF.

The chain employs TRBV3-1 and TRBJ1-1, with 7 bases aligning to TRBD1. V was pared by 4 bases and J by 0 bases, with 8 bases of the junction left unmatched. Germline loops: CDR1 LGHDT, CDR2 YNNKEL (reference sequence). There are 16 residues in the CDR3. Here the CDR3 reads CASSPYTGAMNTEAFF. CDR3 DNA sequence: TGTGCCAGCAGCCCATACACAGGGGCTATGAACACTGAAGCTTTCTTT.

The chain employs TRBV10-2 and TRBJ2-3; 10 bases line up with TRBD2. The CDR3 runs to 18 residues. J gave up 2 bases and V 6 bases, and 14 bases lay outside the gene matches. CDR1 WSHSY and CDR2 SAAADI come from the germline V gene. Written as DNA, the CDR3 is TGCGCCAGCAGGGACCCGGGACTAGCGTTGATGGCCACAGATACGCAGTATTTT. Its translation: CASRDPGLALMATDTQYF.

The CDR3 DNA reads as TGCGCCAGCAGCTTGCAGCTAAAGGGTACCGGGGAGCTGTTTTTT. It yields the protein CASSLQLKGTGELFF. The rearrangement joins TRBV5-1 to TRBJ2-2; no clear D. The germline gives CDR1 SGHRS, CDR2 YFSETQ. The CDR3 has 15 amino acids. The germline V and J ends were trimmed by 1 base and 5 bases, with 12 bases remaining between them. Combining the CDR3 with reference TRBV5-1 and TRBJ2-2 gives the whole variable domain KAGVTQTPRYLIKTRGQQVTLSCSPISGHRSVSWYQQTPGQGLQFLFEYFSETQRNKGNFPGRFSGRQFSNSRSEMNVSTLELGDSALYLCASSLQLKGTGELFFGEGSRLTVL.

There are a few counts of this clonotype. V gene TRBV10-3 combines with J gene TRBJ2-7; no clear D gene. Trimming pared 3 bases from V and 2 bases from J, leaving 2 bases between. This CDR3 has 11 amino acids. CDR1 is ENHRY, CDR2 SYGVKD, per germline. The CDR3 nucleotides are TGTGCCATCAGTGACACCTACGAGCAGTACTTC. This sequence encodes CAISDTYEQYF.

This clonotype was seen a few times. V is TRBV7-9 and J is TRBJ1-1; 7 bases map to TRBD1. The junction had 9 bases not matched to a gene; V was cut back by 3 bases and J by 5 bases. CDR1 and CDR2 from the germline V gene are SEHNR and FQNEAQ (reference sequence). There are 15 residues in the CDR3. The CDR3 is CASSLIQGVWTEAFF. The DNA of the CDR3 is TGTGCCAGCAGCTTGATTCAGGGGGTATGGACTGAAGCTTTCTTT. Full variable domain (outside the CDR3, taken from reference TRBV7-9 and TRBJ1-1): DTGVSQNPRHKITKRGQNVTFRCDPISEHNRLYWYRQTLGQGPEFLTYFQNEAQLEKSRLLSDRFSAERPKGSFSTLEIQRTEQGDSAMYLCASSLIQGVWTEAFFGQGTRLTVV.

This clonotype appeared a few times. The J gene is TRBJ2-2, the V gene TRBV5-5; D may be TRBD2 (6 bases). Trimming stripped 1 base from V and 1 base from J, with 14 bases between. Looked up from germline, CDR1 is SGHKS and CDR2 is YYEKEE (reference sequence). This CDR3 spans 17 amino acids. The CDR3 spells CASSLRPMGGNTGELFF. The CDR3 DNA is TGTGCCAGCAGCTTGCGGCCGATGGGGGGGAACACCGGGGAGCTGTTTTTT.

The V call is TRBV5-5, the J call TRBJ2-2, with a possible D match to TRBD2 (5 bases). This CDR3 is built from 16 residues. The V gene lost 3 bases and the J gene lost 5 bases, with 17 bases spanning the gap. In germline, CDR1 is SGHKS, CDR2 YYEKEE (reference sequence). The CDR3 loop reads CASSYGIISRTGELFF. The CDR3 DNA sequence: TGTGCCAGCAGCTACGGGATCATTTCTAGGACCGGGGAGCTGTTTTTT.

This clonotype was detected a few times. The rearrangement links TRBV20-1 to TRBJ2-5; D perhaps matches TRBD1 (6 bases). The V gene's germline CDR1 is DFQATT and CDR2 SNEGSKA (reference sequence). CDR3 length: 14 amino acids. Trimming took off 6 bases at V and 1 base at J, with 15 bases between the two ends. This CDR3 reads CSAPRADSQETQYF. Written as DNA, the CDR3 is TGCAGTGCCCCCCGAGCGGACAGCCAAGAGACCCAGTACTTC.

This clonotype turned up a few times. The chain joins TRBV20-1 to TRBJ2-1; 8 bases are a match to TRBD2. Germline V gene lookup returns CDR1 DFQATT and CDR2 SNEGSKA (reference sequence). The J segment lost 3 bases and the V segment lost 1 base, leaving 8 bases of the junction unmatched. This CDR3 is built from 16 residues. In DNA, the CDR3 is TGCAGTGCTAGAGCACTTACTAGCGGAGACTACAATGAGCAGTTCTTC. As protein: CSARALTSGDYNEQFF.

This chain uses TRBV15 with TRBJ1-1; no firm D call. This CDR3 is 11 amino acids long. The V end was cut by 3 bases, the J end by 8 bases, with 7 bases between. The germline CDR1 and CDR2 sequences are LNHNV and YYDKDF (reference sequence). For the CDR3, the DNA is TGTGCCACCAGCAGGTCGGCGGAAGCTTTCTTT. Protein sequence: CATSRSAEAFF.